Following are 10 T cell receptor beta chains from one sample sequenced in a study of cytomegalovirus exposure and HLA in healthy donors. 60 Vbeta and 13 Jbeta primers were used in PCR. Profiling relied on immunoSEQ multiplex PCR, and the TCRdb table lists in-frame clones only, not all of them. The table lists about 150,000 clones, around 74% of them singletons. Sequenced material: PBMCs. These receptors all come from a man between 18 and 35 years old in good health and CMV-seronegative.

V and J are TRBV6-4 and TRBJ2-3; 9 nucleotides match TRBD1. Germline CDR1 MRHNA, CDR2 SNTAGT. Unmatched junction bases numbered 0, after V lost 2 bases and J lost 0 bases. The CDR3 runs to 15 residues. In nucleotides, the CDR3 is TGTGCCAGCAGTGACGGGACAGGGAGCACAGATACGCAGTATTTT. The encoded protein is CASSDGTGSTDTQYF.

The chain is built from TRBV19 and TRBJ2-5, with D possibly TRBD2 on 6 matching bases. The V gene lost 5 bases and the J gene lost 5 bases, with 18 bases spanning the gap. The CDR3 extends over 15 amino acids. Germline lookup yields CDR1 LNHDA and CDR2 SQIVND (reference sequence). The CDR3 sequence is CASSRLREAGETQYF. As DNA, the CDR3 is TGTGCCAGTAGTCGCCTCAGGGAGGCGGGGGAGACCCAGTACTTC.

This sequence joins TRBV4-2 and TRBJ2-7; D gene unclear. CDR3 size: 18 residues. Trimming stripped 0 bases from V and 2 bases from J, with 20 bases between. Germline V gene data show CDR1 as LGHNA and CDR2 as YNFKEQ. The CDR3 DNA follows: TGTGCCAGCAGCCAAGATCAATCCCGCCAGGCCCTTACCTACGAGCAGTACTTC. Translated, it gives CASSQDQSRQALTYEQYF.

CDR3 coding DNA: TGCGCCAGCAGCCAAGATCCCAGGGTTGGGGAGACCCAGTACTTC. This codes for CASSQDPRVGETQYF. V is TRBV4-1 and J is TRBJ2-5, with D possibly being TRBD1 (5 bases). V was trimmed by 0 bases and J by 5 bases, leaving 13 bases between them. The germline V gene encodes CDR1 MGHRA and CDR2 YSYEKL. This CDR3 spans 15 amino acids.

This chain connects TRBV6-5 to TRBJ2-5; the match to TRBD2 covers 7 bases. Losses at the gene ends were 6 bases for V and 2 bases for J; bases not matched to a gene: 9. This CDR3 spans 15 amino acids. In germline, CDR1 is MNHEY, CDR2 SVGAGI. The CDR3 DNA reads as TGTGCCAGCAGGCGGGCGGGGGAAACTCAAGAGACCCAGTACTTC. Translation gives CASRRAGETQETQYF.

This chain joins TRBV7-2 and TRBJ1-2; 7 bases fit TRBD1. CDR1 is SGHTA and CDR2 is FQGNSA in the germline V gene. The J segment lost 2 bases and the V segment lost 3 bases, leaving 12 bases of the junction unmatched. The CDR3 is 17 amino acids. The CDR3 nucleotides read TGTGCCAGCAGCTTCGTTATAACCGGGACAGTAAACTATGGCTACACCTTC. It codes for CASSFVITGTVNYGYTF. The variable domain in full, with the rest retrieved from reference TRBV7-2 and TRBJ1-2, is GAGVSQSPSNKVTEKGKDVELRCDPISGHTALYWYRQSLGQGLEFLIYFQGNSAPDKSGLPSDRFSAERTGGSVSTLTIQRTQQEDSAVYLCASSFVITGTVNYGYTFGSGTRLTVV.

This clone has just a few counts. This chain uses TRBV19 with TRBJ2-1; 10 bases agree with TRBD1. After removal of 4 bases from V and 8 bases from J, the junction contained 14 bases not matched to a gene. CDR1 LNHDA and CDR2 SQIVND come from the germline V gene (reference sequence). This CDR3 spans 17 amino acids. The CDR3 coding sequence is TGTGCCAGTAGTAGAGATGGGGTCGGGACAGGGGATCATGAGCAGTTCTTC. Protein product: CASSRDGVGTGDHEQFF.

The chain links TRBV27 to TRBJ2-7; possibly TRBD1 for D (6 bases). Germline lookup yields CDR1 MNHEY and CDR2 SMNVEV (reference sequence). V lost 3 bases and J lost 5, with 8 bases in between. The CDR3 consists of 12 residues. Here the CDR3 reads CASSFTGNEQYF. DNA for the CDR3: TGTGCCAGCAGTTTCACAGGGAACGAGCAGTACTTC.

There are a few counts of this clone. This sequence joins TRBV5-4 and TRBJ2-4, with D possibly TRBD1 on 6 matching bases. CDR3 length: 14 residues. The V end lost 3 bases, the J end lost 12 bases, and 19 bases lay between the germline ends. Looked up from germline, CDR1 is SGHNT and CDR2 is YYREEE (reference sequence). In DNA, the CDR3 is TGTGCCAGCAGCTGGGAAGGGGGTGCGGACAGTCAGTACTTC. This translates into CASSWEGGADSQYF.

The chain is built from TRBV18 and TRBJ2-3; 10 bases fit TRBD1. The germline CDR1 and CDR2 sequences are KGHSH and LQKENI. The CDR3 has 15 residues. J was trimmed by 3 bases and V by 5 bases; bases with no gene match: 5. The CDR3 nucleotides are TGTGCCAGCTCAACCCGGGACAGGGGAACAGATACGCAGTATTTT. Translating gives CASSTRDRGTDTQYF.